The rows below give T cell receptor beta chains drawn from one sample of a study of CD8 T cells in Susac syndrome. Each CDR3 protein is one row after TCRdb ran MiXCR on the immunoSEQ multiplex PCR reads. Of 100,000 or so distinct CDR3 sequences listed, approximately 90% are singletons. Sequenced: CD8+ T cells from PBMCs. The receptors shown here come from a human donor in good health. The CDR3 runs from the conserved cysteine through the conserved F or W. The order of the fields is CDR3 protein, CDR3 DNA, V gene, J gene, D gene, clone size. A D gene is named only where the DNA matches it firmly. Rows give clone size only sometimes, using once, few, many, or a class for an expanded clone.

cdr3_aa: CASSMIATSVTELFF
cdr3_nt: TGTGCCAGTAGTATGATAGCGACCTCGGTGACGGAGCTGTTTTTT
v_call: TRBV19
j_call: TRBJ2-2
d_call: .
clone_size: .

cdr3_aa: CASSTQGASYGYTF
cdr3_nt: TGTGCCAGTAGTACGCAGGGGGCGAGCTATGGCTACACCTTC
v_call: TRBV19
j_call: TRBJ1-2
d_call: TRBD1
clone_size: .

cdr3_aa: CASRMTSGGNTGELFF
cdr3_nt: TGTGCCAGCAGAATGACTAGCGGGGGGAACACCGGGGAGCTGTTTTTT
v_call: TRBV7-3
j_call: TRBJ2-2
d_call: TRBD2
clone_size: once

cdr3_aa: CASSLEDRVSGYTF
cdr3_nt: TGTGCCAGCAGCTTGGAGGACAGGGTGAGTGGCTACACCTTC
v_call: TRBV5-4
j_call: TRBJ1-2
d_call: TRBD1
clone_size: .

cdr3_aa: CSVEATGGNEQFF
cdr3_nt: TGCAGCGTTGAAGCGACAGGGGGGAATGAGCAGTTCTTC
v_call: TRBV29-1
j_call: TRBJ2-1
d_call: TRBD1
clone_size: .

cdr3_aa: CASSQAGDSSYNEQFF
cdr3_nt: TGTGCCAGCAGCCAGGCAGGGGATAGCTCCTACAATGAGCAGTTCTTC
v_call: TRBV3-1
j_call: TRBJ2-1
d_call: .
clone_size: .

cdr3_aa: CASSWEKGGYTF
cdr3_nt: TGTGCCAGCAGTTGGGAGAAGGGTGGCTACACCTTC
v_call: TRBV6-6
j_call: TRBJ1-2
d_call: .
clone_size: once

cdr3_aa: CSATSGGADNEQFF
cdr3_nt: TGCAGTGCTACTAGCGGGGGGGCCGACAATGAGCAGTTCTTC
v_call: TRBV20-1
j_call: TRBJ2-1
d_call: TRBD2
clone_size: .

cdr3_aa: CASSPRRGSRPDTQYF
cdr3_nt: TGTGCCAGCAGCCCCCGCCGCGGGAGTCGGCCAGATACGCAGTATTTT
v_call: TRBV7-2
j_call: TRBJ2-3
d_call: TRBD2
clone_size: .

cdr3_aa: CASRTRDRALSGANVLTF
cdr3_nt: TGTGCCAGCAGAACCCGGGACAGGGCCCTCTCTGGGGCCAACGTCCTGACTTTC
v_call: TRBV6-2/TRBV6-3
j_call: TRBJ2-6
d_call: TRBD1
clone_size: .

cdr3_aa: CAWSTGLDGYTF
cdr3_nt: TGTGCCTGGAGTACGGGGCTAGATGGCTACACCTTC
v_call: TRBV30
j_call: TRBJ1-2
d_call: .
clone_size: .

cdr3_aa: CASSYGTVPGGAPTSMSSSPLHF
cdr3_nt: TGTGCCAGCAGTTACGGGACGGTTCCTGGAGGAGCGCCTACCTCTATGTCGTCTTCACCCCTCCACTTT
v_call: TRBV6-2/TRBV6-3
j_call: TRBJ1-6
d_call: .
clone_size: .

cdr3_aa: CASRSGVLSTDTQYF
cdr3_nt: TGTGCCAGCAGGAGCGGCGTCCTTAGCACAGATACGCAGTATTTT
v_call: TRBV12-3/TRBV12-4
j_call: TRBJ2-3
d_call: .
clone_size: .

cdr3_aa: CSASAGMDYGYTF
cdr3_nt: TGCAGTGCTAGTGCAGGCATGGACTATGGCTACACCTTC
v_call: TRBV20-1
j_call: TRBJ1-2
d_call: .
clone_size: .

cdr3_aa: CASSLGQVARGYTF
cdr3_nt: TGTGCCAGCAGTCTTGGACAGGTGGCCCGGGGCTACACCTTC
v_call: TRBV6-5
j_call: TRBJ1-2
d_call: TRBD1
clone_size: .

cdr3_aa: CSVDTGVPGETQYF
cdr3_nt: TGCAGCGTAGATACAGGGGTCCCTGGGGAGACCCAGTACTTC
v_call: TRBV29-1
j_call: TRBJ2-5
d_call: TRBD1
clone_size: once

cdr3_aa: CASSYEDTTNEQFF
cdr3_nt: TGTGCCAGCAGTTACGAGGACACAACCAATGAGCAGTTCTTC
v_call: TRBV6-5
j_call: TRBJ2-1
d_call: .
clone_size: .

cdr3_aa: CASSEGPGNSPLHF
cdr3_nt: TGTGCCAGCAGCGAGGGGCCGGGAAATTCACCCCTCCACTTT
v_call: TRBV2
j_call: TRBJ1-6
d_call: .
clone_size: .

cdr3_aa: CSPAEGGEKLFF
cdr3_nt: TGCAGTCCGGCGGAAGGGGGGGAAAAACTGTTTTTT
v_call: TRBV20-1
j_call: TRBJ1-4
d_call: .
clone_size: .

cdr3_aa: CASSTRPYNEQFF
cdr3_nt: TGTGCCAGCAGCACTAGACCCTACAATGAGCAGTTCTTC
v_call: TRBV6-5
j_call: TRBJ2-1
d_call: .
clone_size: .

cdr3_aa: CASSIRTGSYNEQFF
cdr3_nt: TGTGCCAGTAGTATCCGGACAGGGAGTTACAATGAGCAGTTCTTC
v_call: TRBV19
j_call: TRBJ2-1
d_call: TRBD1
clone_size: once

cdr3_aa: CSALSDSGANVLTF
cdr3_nt: TGCAGTGCATTGTCGGACTCTGGGGCCAACGTCCTGACTTTC
v_call: TRBV20-1
j_call: TRBJ2-6
d_call: .
clone_size: .

cdr3_aa: CSAPGQGYNSPLHF
cdr3_nt: TGCAGTGCTCCGGGACAGGGGTACAATTCACCCCTCCACTTT
v_call: TRBV20-1
j_call: TRBJ1-6
d_call: TRBD1
clone_size: .

cdr3_aa: CASRILPGQGTETRYF
cdr3_nt: TGTGCCAGCAGAATACTGCCGGGACAGGGAACCGAGACCCGGTACTTC
v_call: TRBV6-2/TRBV6-3
j_call: TRBJ2-5
d_call: TRBD1
clone_size: .

cdr3_aa: CASSSTPTGGDYEQYF
cdr3_nt: TGTGCCAGCAGCTCCACCCCAACAGGGGGCGATTACGAGCAGTACTTC
v_call: TRBV7-8
j_call: TRBJ2-7
d_call: TRBD1
clone_size: .

cdr3_aa: CSVKAGDHNEQFF
cdr3_nt: TGCAGTGTTAAGGCAGGGGATCACAATGAGCAGTTCTTC
v_call: TRBV20-1
j_call: TRBJ2-1
d_call: .
clone_size: .

cdr3_aa: CASSLDLGPGGYTF
cdr3_nt: TGTGCCAGCAGCTTAGATCTAGGGCCGGGAGGCTACACCTTC
v_call: TRBV7-2
j_call: TRBJ1-2
d_call: .
clone_size: once

cdr3_aa: CSVLQYYGYTF
cdr3_nt: TGCAGCGTACTCCAATACTATGGCTACACCTTC
v_call: TRBV29-1
j_call: TRBJ1-2
d_call: .
clone_size: .

cdr3_aa: CASRKSLGGVSSYNEQFF
cdr3_nt: TGTGCCAGCAGGAAAAGTTTGGGGGGGGTGAGCTCCTACAATGAGCAGTTCTTC
v_call: TRBV13
j_call: TRBJ2-1
d_call: TRBD2
clone_size: .

cdr3_aa: CASSLEGGAFF
cdr3_nt: TGCGCCAGCAGCTTGGAAGGGGGAGCTTTCTTT
v_call: TRBV5-1
j_call: TRBJ1-1
d_call: .
clone_size: .

cdr3_aa: CSVRQGAYEQYF
cdr3_nt: TGCAGCGTTCGACAGGGGGCCTACGAGCAGTACTTC
v_call: TRBV29-1
j_call: TRBJ2-7
d_call: TRBD1
clone_size: .

cdr3_aa: CASSQRQGWDTIYF
cdr3_nt: TGTGCCAGCAGCCAAAGACAGGGATGGGACACCATATATTTT
v_call: TRBV7-2
j_call: TRBJ1-3
d_call: TRBD1
clone_size: .

cdr3_aa: CAISEVRENNEQFF
cdr3_nt: TGTGCCATCAGTGAGGTTAGGGAGAACAATGAGCAGTTCTTC
v_call: TRBV10-3
j_call: TRBJ2-1
d_call: .
clone_size: .

cdr3_aa: CASSSTGTLREQYF
cdr3_nt: TGTGCCAGCAGCTCAACAGGAACCCTACGCGAGCAGTACTTC
v_call: TRBV7-2
j_call: TRBJ2-7
d_call: .
clone_size: .

cdr3_aa: CASSSQGYEQYF
cdr3_nt: TGTGCCAGCAGCTCACAGGGCTACGAGCAGTACTTC
v_call: TRBV7-9
j_call: TRBJ2-7
d_call: .
clone_size: .

cdr3_aa: CASSPTRLAYEQYF
cdr3_nt: TGTGCCAGTAGTCCCACTAGACTTGCCTACGAGCAGTACTTC
v_call: TRBV19
j_call: TRBJ2-7
d_call: .
clone_size: .

cdr3_aa: CASSLDTSALIYEQYF
cdr3_nt: TGTGCCAGCAGCTTGGATACGTCAGCGCTGATTTACGAGCAGTACTTC
v_call: TRBV5-4
j_call: TRBJ2-7
d_call: .
clone_size: .

cdr3_aa: CASSYSPSVRLSYEQYF
cdr3_nt: TGTGCCAGCAGTTATTCCCCTAGCGTACGACTCTCCTACGAGCAGTACTTC
v_call: TRBV6-2/TRBV6-3
j_call: TRBJ2-7
d_call: .
clone_size: few

cdr3_aa: CASSADRWSSYEQYF
cdr3_nt: TGTGCCAGCAGCGCAGACAGGTGGAGCTCCTACGAGCAGTACTTC
v_call: TRBV7-2
j_call: TRBJ2-7
d_call: .
clone_size: .

cdr3_aa: CASRSILRLNTEAFF
cdr3_nt: TGCGCCAGCAGAAGTATCCTCAGGTTGAACACTGAAGCTTTCTTT
v_call: TRBV23-1
j_call: TRBJ1-1
d_call: .
clone_size: .

cdr3_aa: CASSLEEFSHTEAFF
cdr3_nt: TGTGCCAGCAGCTTAGAAGAATTTTCCCACACTGAAGCTTTCTTT
v_call: TRBV7-8
j_call: TRBJ1-1
d_call: .
clone_size: .

cdr3_aa: CSARDPSADYNEQFF
cdr3_nt: TGCAGTGCTAGAGATCCGAGCGCGGACTACAATGAGCAGTTCTTC
v_call: TRBV20-1
j_call: TRBJ2-1
d_call: .
clone_size: .

cdr3_aa: CASSPGGGPIYNEQFF
cdr3_nt: TGTGCCAGCAGTCCCGGGGGCGGCCCGATCTACAATGAGCAGTTCTTC
v_call: TRBV6-2/TRBV6-3
j_call: TRBJ2-1
d_call: .
clone_size: .

cdr3_aa: CASSLLGLGGEQFF
cdr3_nt: TGTGCCAGCAGCCTCCTGGGTCTCGGGGGGGAGCAGTTCTTC
v_call: TRBV7-8
j_call: TRBJ2-1
d_call: TRBD2
clone_size: .

cdr3_aa: CAISATGGTKSDSNQPQHF
cdr3_nt: TGTGCCATCAGTGCGACAGGGGGCACAAAATCTGATAGCAATCAGCCCCAGCATTTT
v_call: TRBV10-3
j_call: TRBJ1-5
d_call: TRBD1
clone_size: .